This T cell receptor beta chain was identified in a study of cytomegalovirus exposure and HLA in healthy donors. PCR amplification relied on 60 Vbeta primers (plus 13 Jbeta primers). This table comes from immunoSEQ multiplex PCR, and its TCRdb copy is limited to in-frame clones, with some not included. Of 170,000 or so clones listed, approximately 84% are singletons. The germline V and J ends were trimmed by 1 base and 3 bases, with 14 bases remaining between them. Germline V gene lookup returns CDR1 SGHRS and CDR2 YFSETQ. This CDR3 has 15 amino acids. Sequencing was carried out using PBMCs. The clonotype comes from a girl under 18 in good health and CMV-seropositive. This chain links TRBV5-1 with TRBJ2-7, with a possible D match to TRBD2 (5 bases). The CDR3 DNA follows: TGCGCCAGCAGCTTGTCACGCTACCGGGGCTACGAGCAGTACTTC. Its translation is CASSLSRYRGYEQYF.